Sequencing of this T cell receptor beta chain was carried out in a study of beta chain features in type 1 diabetes. TCRB transcripts that were expressed got sequenced, as all of the isolated RNA had been reverse transcribed. TCRdb keeps only in-frame clones here, not all; method: immunoSEQ multiplex PCR. The sample holds 350,000 to 450,000 clones, around 16% seen once. Study results and caveats: Compared to healthy donors, patients appeared to have naive, central memory and Treg TCRB repertoires that were more alike.

This CDR3 comprises 14 residues. Germline V CDR1 and CDR2: GTSNPN, SVGIG (reference sequence). Trimming took off 4 bases at V and 1 base at J, with 13 bases between the two ends. As to this clone: The antigen is undetermined.

Without exception, sorted populations had purity beyond 95%. V and J are TRBV30 and TRBJ1-2; a weak D match, TRBD1 (5 bases). Source material: naive CD4+ T cells from blood. This TCR derives from a woman under 30 in good health. The CDR3 nucleotides read TGTGCCTGGATCTCTGGAGGGGTTAACTATGGCTACACCTTC. Protein: CAWISGGVNYGYTF.